This T cell receptor (beta chain) was sequenced in a study of sequential checkpoint blockade in melanoma. V was pared by 3 bases and J by 6 bases, with 15 bases between. The CDR3 is made up of 15 amino acids. Germline V gene sequence: CDR1 SGDLS, CDR2 YYNGEE. Treatment given: randomized to nivolumab then ipilimumab (arm A) or the reverse (arm B). Sorted cells were live CD3+CD8+, lacking CD19 and CD56, from PBMCs. Assay: immunoSEQ multiplex PCR; the TCRdb copy retains only in-frame clones and omits some. The table has 25,000 to 30,000 clones, 77% seen once. The chain has TRBV9 and TRBJ2-2; tentatively, D is TRBD1 (7 bases). The sequences come from CD8+ T cells sorted from blood (inferred from file names), collected from a patient given nivolumab and ipilimumab in sequence. This TCR derives from a human donor with melanoma. CDR3 bases: TGTGCCAGCAGCGGAGGGAGGAGGGGGCCCGGGGAGCTGTTTTTT. It is translated as CASSGGRRGPGELFF.